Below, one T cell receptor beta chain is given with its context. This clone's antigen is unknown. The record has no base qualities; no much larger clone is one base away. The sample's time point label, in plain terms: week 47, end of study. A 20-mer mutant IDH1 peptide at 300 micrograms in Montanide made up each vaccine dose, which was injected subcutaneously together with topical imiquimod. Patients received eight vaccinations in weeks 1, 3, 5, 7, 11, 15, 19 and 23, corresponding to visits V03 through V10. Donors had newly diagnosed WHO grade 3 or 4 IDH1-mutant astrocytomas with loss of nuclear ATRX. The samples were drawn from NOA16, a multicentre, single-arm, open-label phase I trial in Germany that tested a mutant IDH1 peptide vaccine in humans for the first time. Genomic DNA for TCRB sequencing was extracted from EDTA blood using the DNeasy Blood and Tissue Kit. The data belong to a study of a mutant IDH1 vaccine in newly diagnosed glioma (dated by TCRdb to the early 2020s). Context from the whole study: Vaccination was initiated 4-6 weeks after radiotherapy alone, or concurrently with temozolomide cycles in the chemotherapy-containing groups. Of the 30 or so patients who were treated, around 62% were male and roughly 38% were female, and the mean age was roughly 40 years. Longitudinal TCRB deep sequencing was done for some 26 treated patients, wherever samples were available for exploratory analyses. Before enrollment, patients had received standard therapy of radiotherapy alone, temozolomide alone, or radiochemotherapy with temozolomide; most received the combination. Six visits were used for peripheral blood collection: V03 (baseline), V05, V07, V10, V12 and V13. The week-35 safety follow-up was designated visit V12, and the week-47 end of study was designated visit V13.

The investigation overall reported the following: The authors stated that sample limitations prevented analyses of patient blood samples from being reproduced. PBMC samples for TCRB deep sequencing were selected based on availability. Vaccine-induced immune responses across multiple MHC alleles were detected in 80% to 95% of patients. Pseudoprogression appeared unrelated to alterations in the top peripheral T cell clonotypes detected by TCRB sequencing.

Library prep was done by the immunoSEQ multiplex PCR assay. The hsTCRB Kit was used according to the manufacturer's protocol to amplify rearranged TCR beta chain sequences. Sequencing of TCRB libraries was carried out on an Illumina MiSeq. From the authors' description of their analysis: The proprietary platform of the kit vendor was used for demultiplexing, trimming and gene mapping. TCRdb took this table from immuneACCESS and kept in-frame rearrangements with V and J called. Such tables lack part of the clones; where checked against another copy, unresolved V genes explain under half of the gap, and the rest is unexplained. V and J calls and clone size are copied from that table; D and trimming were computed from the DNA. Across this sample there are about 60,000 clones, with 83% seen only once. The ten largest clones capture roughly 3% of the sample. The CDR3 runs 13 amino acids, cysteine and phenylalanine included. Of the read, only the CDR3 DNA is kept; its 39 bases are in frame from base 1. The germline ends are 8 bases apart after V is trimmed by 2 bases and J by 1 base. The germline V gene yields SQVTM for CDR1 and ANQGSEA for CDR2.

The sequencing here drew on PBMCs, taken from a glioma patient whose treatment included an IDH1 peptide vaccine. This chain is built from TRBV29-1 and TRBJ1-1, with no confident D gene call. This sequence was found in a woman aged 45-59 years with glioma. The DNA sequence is TGCAGCGTTGAACGGCAGAAGAACACTGAAGCTTTCTTT. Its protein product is CSVERQKNTEAFF.